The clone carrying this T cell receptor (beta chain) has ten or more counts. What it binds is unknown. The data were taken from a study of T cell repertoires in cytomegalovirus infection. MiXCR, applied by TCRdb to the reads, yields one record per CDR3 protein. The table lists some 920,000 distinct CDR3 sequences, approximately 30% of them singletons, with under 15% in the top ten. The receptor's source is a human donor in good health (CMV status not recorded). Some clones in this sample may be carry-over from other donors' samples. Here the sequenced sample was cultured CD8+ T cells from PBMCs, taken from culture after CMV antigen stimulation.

The CDR3 DNA reads TGTGCCAGCAGCTTCCAGCGGGGGAGCTCCTACAATGAGCAGTTCTTC. Translation: CASSFQRGSSYNEQFF. The J gene is TRBJ2-1, the V gene TRBV11-3; 8 bases are a match to TRBD2. Germline V CDR1 and CDR2: SGHNT, YENEEA. There are 16 residues in the CDR3. V shed 3 bases, J shed 0 bases, and the junction held 4 bases outside the gene matches.